A selection of T cell receptor beta chains follows, all from one sample in a study of cytomegalovirus exposure and HLA in healthy donors. Only in-frame clones appear in the TCRdb table, and some are missing; sequencing was by immunoSEQ multiplex PCR. The repertoire holds 200,000 or so clones, with nearly 80% as singletons. The specimen was PBMCs. The receptors stem from a woman in her twenties or thirties in good health and CMV-seropositive. Each CDR3 is given with its conserved first and last residue.

v_gene	len	j_gene	CDR3aa
TRBV7-9	15	TRBJ2-5	CASSGLAGAGETQYF
TRBV7-3	15	TRBJ2-3	CASSQKTGRTDTQYF
TRBV13	14	TRBJ2-5	CASSLAGRLGTQYF
TRBV14	16	TRBJ2-7	CASSHMSSGGKYEQYF
TRBV5-1	15	TRBJ2-2	CASSLSQTNTGELFF
TRBV11-2	14	TRBJ2-7	CASSLDLARSEQYF
TRBV4-2	15	TRBJ1-3	CASSRQVSSGNTIYF
TRBV27	14	TRBJ1-2	CASSLNRQGVSYTF
TRBV7-2	12	TRBJ2-1	CASSPAGGEQFF
TRBV30	14	TRBJ1-4	CAWRIAREVEKLFF
TRBV18	14	TRBJ1-2	CASSLGTESYGYTF
TRBV6-6	15	TRBJ2-7	CASSVGVAGLYEQYF
TRBV6-1	17	TRBJ1-5	CASSEARLTAVGQPQHF
TRBV5-4	15	TRBJ2-7	CASSSRTGTSYEQYF